This is a list of T cell receptor beta chains from one sample in a study of blood T cells in healthy people across ages. Using its own MiXCR run on the 5' RACE reads, TCRdb lists one record per CDR3 protein. The sample has 1.2 million to 1.5 million distinct CDR3 sequences, 40% to 50% seen once. Sequenced: blood. The receptors here all came from a woman aged 18-35 years in good health. The CDR3 runs from the conserved cysteine through the conserved F or W. D genes are given only for firm matches. Clone size is stated in some rows and not others, as once, few, many or a class when expanded.

CDR3aa	CDR3nt	v_gene	abundance	d_gene	j_gene	len
CASSLDANSRGTQYF	TGTGCCAGCAGCTTAGACGCAAATTCCCGGGGGACCCAGTACTTC	TRBV7-2	NA	NA	TRBJ2-5	15
CSAIETGVFLYGYTF	TGCAGCGCCATTGAGACAGGGGTATTCCTCTATGGCTACACCTTC	TRBV29-1	NA	TRBD1	TRBJ1-2	15
CASSGGTGATEAFF	TGCGCCAGCAGCGGGGGGACAGGGGCCACTGAAGCTTTCTTT	TRBV5-1	NA	TRBD1	TRBJ1-1	14
CASGPLAGDTQYF	TGTGCTAGTGGACCTCTGGCGGGCGATACGCAGTATTTT	TRBV12-5	NA	NA	TRBJ2-3	13
CASSVNGFATYEQYF	TGTGCCAGCAGTGTAAATGGGTTCGCCACCTACGAGCAGTACTTC	TRBV6-1	NA	NA	TRBJ2-7	15
CASSRGGNQPQHF	TGTGCCAGCAGCCGGGGTGGGAATCAGCCCCAGCATTTT	TRBV12-3/TRBV12-4	many	NA	TRBJ1-5	13
CASSYPLAGPEQFF	TGTGCCAGCAGTTACCCACTAGCGGGCCCTGAGCAGTTCTTC	TRBV6-2/TRBV6-3	NA	TRBD2	TRBJ2-1	14
CASTPALQETQYF	TGTGCCAGCACCCCGGCGTTACAAGAGACCCAGTACTTC	TRBV12-3/TRBV12-4	few	NA	TRBJ2-5	13
CAAITGTGRTEAFF	TGTGCCGCGATTACAGGGACAGGGCGAACTGAAGCTTTCTTT	TRBV6-5	NA	TRBD1	TRBJ1-1	14
CAGRDRKGDLWREQYF	TGTGCCGGCAGGGACAGGAAAGGGGACCTCTGGAGGGAGCAGTACTTC	TRBV6-5	NA	TRBD1	TRBJ2-5	16
CASSKADIYEQYF	TGCGCCAGCAGCAAAGCGGACATATACGAGCAGTACTTC	TRBV5-1	few	NA	TRBJ2-7	13
CASSQLGGYNEQFF	TGTGCCAGCAGTCAGTTAGGAGGCTACAATGAGCAGTTCTTC	TRBV27	NA	NA	TRBJ2-1	14
CASSFSGGYRNEQFF	TGTGCCAGCAGTTTTAGCGGGGGCTACCGCAATGAGCAGTTCTTC	TRBV28	NA	TRBD2	TRBJ2-1	15
CASSWEAPSREQFF	TGTGCCAGCAGCTGGGAGGCCCCTTCAAGGGAGCAGTTCTTC	TRBV6-2/TRBV6-3	NA	NA	TRBJ2-1	14
CASSEHYGTANTGELFF	TGCGCCAGCAGCGAACACTACGGGACAGCGAACACCGGGGAGCTGTTTTTT	TRBV5-1	NA	TRBD1	TRBJ2-2	17
CASSDGEIYEQYF	TGTGCCAGCAGTGATGGCGAAATCTACGAGCAGTACTTC	TRBV2	NA	NA	TRBJ2-7	13
CASWAGGQNEQYF	TGTGCCAGCTGGGCGGGGGGGCAGAATGAGCAGTACTTC	TRBV6-5	NA	TRBD2	TRBJ2-5	13
CASSFSTAQAGGQPQHF	TGTGCCAGCAGTTTCTCGACGGCCCAGGCTGGGGGTCAGCCCCAGCATTTT	TRBV6-5	NA	NA	TRBJ1-5	17
CASRGGLGQPQHF	TGTGCCAGCAGGGGGGGCCTGGGTCAGCCCCAGCATTTT	TRBV2	NA	NA	TRBJ1-5	13
CASSLAPSRTSVHHSYEQYF	TGCGCCAGCAGCTTGGCGCCCTCCCGGACTAGCGTCCACCACTCCTACGAGCAGTACTTC	TRBV5-1	NA	TRBD2	TRBJ2-7	20
CASSFGARSASLVGETQYF	TGTGCCAGCAGCTTTGGGGCCCGGTCGGCGTCCCTAGTCGGGGAGACCCAGTACTTC	TRBV7-9	NA	NA	TRBJ2-5	19
CSARESGLPREQFF	TGCAGTGCTAGAGAGTCGGGACTCCCCAGGGAGCAGTTCTTC	TRBV20-1	few	NA	TRBJ2-1	14
CASGLVYQETQYF	TGCGCCAGCGGTTTGGTCTACCAAGAGACCCAGTACTTC	TRBV4-1	few	NA	TRBJ2-5	13
CASSTGQGRYGYTF	TGTGCCAGCAGCACCGGACAGGGCCGCTATGGCTACACCTTC	TRBV5-5	few	TRBD1	TRBJ1-2	14
CASTTKEGVKDIQYF	TGTGCCAGCACAACGAAGGAGGGAGTTAAGGACATTCAGTACTTC	TRBV6-5	few	NA	TRBJ2-4	15
CASSVRQAKYF	TGTGCCAGCAGTGTCCGGCAGGCCAAGTACTTC	TRBV6-1	NA	NA	TRBJ2-5	11
CASSPGSVGGYTF	TGTGCCAGCAGCCCCGGTTCCGTAGGTGGCTACACCTTC	TRBV28	few	NA	TRBJ1-2	13
CASSEALAGGNNEQFF	TGCGCCAGCAGCGAGGCACTAGCGGGAGGGAACAATGAGCAGTTCTTC	TRBV5-1	NA	TRBD2	TRBJ2-1	16
CASSFGRGGLNEQFF	TGTGCCAGCAGTTTCGGGCGGGGGGGCTTGAATGAGCAGTTCTTC	TRBV6-2/TRBV6-3	NA	TRBD2	TRBJ2-1	15
CASSLGVADPGEQFF	TGTGCCAGCAGCCTGGGGGTAGCGGATCCGGGTGAGCAGTTCTTC	TRBV28	NA	NA	TRBJ2-1	15
CASSLARATGAYEQYF	TGTGCCAGCAGCTTAGCGAGGGCGACAGGGGCCTACGAGCAGTACTTC	TRBV7-2	NA	TRBD1	TRBJ2-7	16
CASGQTANYGYTF	TGTGCCAGCGGGCAGACCGCTAACTATGGCTACACCTTC	TRBV28	NA	NA	TRBJ1-2	13
CSARVVIAGGSDTQYF	TGCAGTGCTAGAGTGGTGATAGCGGGGGGTTCGGATACGCAGTATTTT	TRBV20-1	few	TRBD2	TRBJ2-3	16
CASSSELAVSYNEQYF	TGTGCCAGCAGCTCAGAACTAGCGGTCTCCTACAATGAGCAGTACTTC	TRBV7-2	NA	TRBD2	TRBJ2-7	16
CASSLPPEGADTQYF	TGTGCCAGCAGTTTACCTCCTGAGGGCGCAGATACGCAGTATTTT	TRBV12-3/TRBV12-4	NA	NA	TRBJ2-3	15
CASSPHVGVEIGYTF	TGTGCCAGCAGCCCCCACGTCGGCGTGGAAATTGGCTACACCTTC	TRBV5-4	NA	NA	TRBJ1-2	15
CASSIGQGPLETQYF	TGCGCCAGCAGCATTGGACAGGGCCCCCTCGAGACCCAGTACTTC	TRBV5-1	few	TRBD1	TRBJ2-5	15
CASSQDESRAYTF	TGTGCCAGCAGCCAAGATGAGTCCAGGGCGTACACCTTC	TRBV4-2	NA	NA	TRBJ1-2	13
CASRTGNTGELFF	TGTGCCAGCAGGACAGGGAACACCGGGGAGCTGTTTTTT	TRBV6-5	NA	NA	TRBJ2-2	13
CASSYSGTSGGALDTQYF	TGTGCCAGCAGTTACTCCGGGACTAGCGGGGGGGCCCTAGATACGCAGTATTTT	TRBV6-5	NA	TRBD2	TRBJ2-3	18
CASSFVLADNEQFF	TGTGCCAGCAGCTTTGTGTTAGCGGACAATGAGCAGTTCTTC	TRBV7-9	NA	NA	TRBJ2-1	14
CSADKNAYEQFF	TGCAGTGCAGATAAGAATGCCTACGAGCAGTTCTTC	TRBV20-1	NA	NA	TRBJ2-1	12
CASSSGTRTRGNTQYF	TGTGCCAGCAGTTCTGGGACCCGGACCCGGGGAAATACGCAGTATTTT	TRBV6-5	NA	NA	TRBJ2-3	16
CSVEGRDRREKLFF	TGCAGCGTTGAAGGACGGGACAGGAGGGAAAAACTGTTTTTT	TRBV29-1	NA	TRBD1	TRBJ1-4	14
CASTQPGLAGVGGYNEQFF	TGTGCCAGCACCCAGCCGGGACTAGCGGGAGTAGGCGGCTACAATGAGCAGTTCTTC	TRBV6-2/TRBV6-3	NA	TRBD2	TRBJ2-1	19
CASSVGQGVDLTDTQYF	TGTGCCAGCAGCGTAGGTCAGGGGGTGGATCTTACAGATACGCAGTATTTT	TRBV9	many	TRBD1	TRBJ2-3	17